This T cell receptor beta chain was sequenced during a study of beta chain features in type 1 diabetes. Study-level points and caveats: All four CD4+ subsets of Type 1 diabetes patients contained TCRB CDR3s that were moderately but significantly shorter. A greater similarity of naive, central memory and Treg TCRB repertoires was seen among patients than among healthy donors.

Every isolated RNA sample was fully reverse transcribed, so sequencing captured expressed TCRB transcripts. Clones were sequenced by immunoSEQ multiplex PCR, and TCRdb holds only the in-frame ones, with some missing. The table lists 240,000 or so clones, 14% of them singletons. As concerns this clone: Its antigen is not identified.

V gave up 1 base and J gave up 1 base; unmatched junction bases: 9. The length of the CDR3 is 17 residues. V usage is TRBV23-1 and J usage is TRBJ1-1; 7 bases fit TRBD1. TRBV23-1 is treated as an ORF (open reading frame) with a function not yet certain. The sequenced sample consisted of naive CD4+ T cells from blood. This sequence was found in a man aged 25 to 45 with type 1 diabetes. The DNA of the CDR3 is TGCGCCAGCAGTCAATTCCCGGGACAGCGAAAGAACACTGAAGCTTTCTTT. Amino acid sequence: CASSQFPGQRKNTEAFF.